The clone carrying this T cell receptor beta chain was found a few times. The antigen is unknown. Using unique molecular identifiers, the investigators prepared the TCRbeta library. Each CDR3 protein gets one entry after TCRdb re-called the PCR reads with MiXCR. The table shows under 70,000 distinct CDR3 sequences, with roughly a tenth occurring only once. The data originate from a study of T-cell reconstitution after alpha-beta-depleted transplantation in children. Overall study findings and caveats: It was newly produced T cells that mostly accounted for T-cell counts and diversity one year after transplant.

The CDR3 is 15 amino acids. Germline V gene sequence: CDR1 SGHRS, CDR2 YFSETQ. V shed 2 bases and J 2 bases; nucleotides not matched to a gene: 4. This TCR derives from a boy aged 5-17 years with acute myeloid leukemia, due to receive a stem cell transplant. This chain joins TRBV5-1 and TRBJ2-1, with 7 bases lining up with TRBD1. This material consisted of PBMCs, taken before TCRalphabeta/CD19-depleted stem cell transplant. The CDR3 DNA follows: TGCGCCAGCAGCTTCCGGGACAGTACCTACAATGAGCAGTTCTTC. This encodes CASSFRDSTYNEQFF.